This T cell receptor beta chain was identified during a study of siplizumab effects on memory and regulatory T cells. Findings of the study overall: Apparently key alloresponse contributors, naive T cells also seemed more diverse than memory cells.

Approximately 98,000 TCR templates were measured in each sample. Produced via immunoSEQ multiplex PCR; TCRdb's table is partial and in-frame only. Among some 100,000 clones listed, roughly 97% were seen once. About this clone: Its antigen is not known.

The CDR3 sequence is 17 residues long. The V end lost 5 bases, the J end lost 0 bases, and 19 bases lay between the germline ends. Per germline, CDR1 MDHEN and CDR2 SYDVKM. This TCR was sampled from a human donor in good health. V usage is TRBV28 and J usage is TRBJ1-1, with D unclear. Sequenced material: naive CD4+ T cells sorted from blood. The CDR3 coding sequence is TGTGCCAGCAGTCCCCCTGGTAGAGTAGGCCTGAACACTGAAGCTTTCTTT. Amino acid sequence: CASSPPGRVGLNTEAFF.